This entry lists 29 T cell receptor beta chains sequenced from one sample in a study of T cells after yellow fever vaccination. In TCRdb, the 5' RACE reads were re-called with MiXCR into one record per CDR3 protein. The table shows about 300,000 distinct CDR3 sequences, with around 9.3% occurring only once. Specimen: CD4+ T cells sorted from PBMCs, collected 5 days after the yellow fever booster vaccination. The receptors were gathered from a man aged 18 to 29 who received the YFV17D yellow fever vaccine.

This clonotype was counted only a few times. This CDR3 reads CASSSIQGRGTQYF. The CDR3 DNA follows: TGTGCCAGCAGTTCGATACAGGGGAGGGGGACCCAGTACTTC. J is TRBJ2-5 and V is TRBV27, with D perhaps matching TRBD1 or TRBD2 (7 bases each). Trimming removed 4 bases from V and 7 bases from J, with 16 bases in between. Germline assignment: CDR1 MNHEY and CDR2 SMNVEV (reference sequence). This CDR3 contains 14 residues.

V gene TRBV2 combines with J gene TRBJ1-1; the D is unclear. Per the germline V gene, CDR1 is SNHLY and CDR2 is FYNNEI. CDR3 length equals 13 residues. The V end was cut by 2 bases, the J end by 1 base, with 5 bases between. As DNA, the CDR3 is TGTGCCAGCAGTGAACTCCCGAACACTGAAGCTTTCTTT. As protein: CASSELPNTEAFF.

This clonotype has more than one count but fewer than ten. CDR3 sequence reads: CASSYRGTGFSTNTEAFF. DNA of the CDR3: TGTGCCAGCAGCTATCGAGGGACAGGTTTTTCAACAAACACTGAAGCTTTCTTT. This chain connects TRBV7-2 to TRBJ1-1; 8 bases agree with TRBD1. V lost 4 bases and J lost 2; bases outside the gene matches: 15. Germline CDR1 SGHTA, CDR2 FQGNSA. This CDR3 has 18 amino acids.

This chain links TRBV6-2 or TRBV6-3 with TRBJ1-1; D not resolved. Germline CDR1 and CDR2: MNHEY and SVGEGT. The CDR3 runs to 12 residues. Trimming took off 2 bases at V and 7 bases at J, with 8 bases between the two ends. The CDR3 region has the DNA TGTGCCAGCAGTTACGAGGGAGGTGAAGCTTTCTTT. This sequence encodes CASSYEGGEAFF.

CDR3 sequence reads: CASSGVLNTEAFF. Here the CDR3 DNA reads TGCGCCAGCAGTGGAGTTTTGAACACTGAAGCTTTCTTT. The chain links TRBV10-2 to TRBJ1-1, with D hard to call. The CDR3 extends over 13 amino acids. The V end was cut by 4 bases, the J end by 0 bases, with 6 bases between. From germline, CDR1 is WSHSY and CDR2 SAAADI.

This clonotype was recorded a few times. The V gene is TRBV7-3, the J gene TRBJ2-1; the D is unclear. The CDR3 is made up of 13 amino acids. Germline CDR1 is SGHTA and CDR2 is FQGTGA. Trimming shortened V by 5 bases and J by 5 bases, and 10 bases separated the two germline ends. This chain's CDR3 is CASSPSFDNEQFF. CDR3 nucleotides: TGTGCCAGCAGCCCCTCCTTCGACAATGAGCAGTTCTTC.

J is TRBJ2-5 and V is TRBV7-2, with 10 bases matching TRBD1. With V trimmed by 10 bases and J by 5 bases, 7 bases remained unmatched. Per the germline V gene, CDR1 is SGHTA and CDR2 is FQGNSA. This CDR3 comprises 13 residues. In nucleotides, the CDR3 is TGTGCCAACCAACTGGGACAGGGGGAGACCCAGTACTTC. Its translation: CANQLGQGETQYF.

The CDR3, as DNA: TGTGCCAGCAGGTCCCGGGGGGGGCAGTTCTTC. Protein sequence: CASRSRGGQFF. The rearrangement links TRBV12-3 or TRBV12-4 to TRBJ2-1, with 8 bases identical to TRBD2. CDR3 size: 11 residues. J gave up 12 bases and V 6 bases, and 4 bases lay outside the gene matches.

A few counts support this clonotype. The chain combines TRBV29-1 with TRBJ2-3; 11 bases agree with TRBD2. The CDR3 length is 14 residues. CDR1 and CDR2 from the germline V gene are SQVTM and ANQGSEA. Germline trimming cut 3 bases from V and 4 bases from J; bases unmatched to any gene: 3. CDR3 in DNA: TGCAGCGTTGATGGGACTAGCGGCCCAGATACGCAGTATTTT. Its translation: CSVDGTSGPDTQYF.

The table lists this clonotype with a few counts. The V gene is TRBV6-5, the J gene TRBJ1-6; D is unclear. The CDR3 has 12 residues. Germline CDR1 is MNHEY and CDR2 is SVGAGI. Trimming pared 6 bases from V and 9 bases from J, leaving 9 bases between. The CDR3 DNA is TGTGCCAGCAGCCCCGACACTTCACCCCTCCACTTT. Amino acid sequence: CASSPDTSPLHF.

The CDR3 DNA reads as TGTGCCACCAGTGATTTGACACAGAACACAGATACGCAGTATTTT. Translation gives CATSDLTQNTDTQYF. This rearrangement joins TRBV24-1 to TRBJ2-3; D unclear. CDR3 length equals 15 residues. The V gene's germline CDR1 is KGHDR and CDR2 SFDVKD. V lost 0 bases and J 2 bases, leaving 8 bases between the germline ends.

The table lists this clonotype with many counts. This chain uses TRBV5-1 with TRBJ2-1; D unresolved. The germline V gene encodes CDR1 SGHRS and CDR2 YFSETQ. The CDR3 spans 12 residues. V lost 1 base to trimming and J lost 10 bases, with 9 bases between them. CDR3 nucleotide sequence: TGCGCCAGCAGCTTGAGGGAAGGCGAGCAGTTCTTC. Translated: CASSLREGEQFF. The full variable domain, its missing parts supplied by reference TRBV5-1 and TRBJ2-1, is KAGVTQTPRYLIKTRGQQVTLSCSPISGHRSVSWYQQTPGQGLQFLFEYFSETQRNKGNFPGRFSGRQFSNSRSEMNVSTLELGDSALYLCASSLREGEQFFGPGTRLTVL.

This clonotype appeared a few times. The chain employs TRBV27 and TRBJ1-2; D not certain. CDR1 is MNHEY and CDR2 is SMNVEV in the germline V gene (reference sequence). The CDR3 is made up of 14 amino acids. Between the trimmed V and J ends, which lost 8 bases and 2 bases, there was a span of 15 bases. The CDR3 nucleotides are TGTGCCAGCGGGTACCTCGACGGCAACTATGGCTACACCTTC. Translated, it gives CASGYLDGNYGYTF.

This clonotype was recorded at least ten times. The chain uses TRBV12-3 or TRBV12-4 and TRBJ1-1; no clear D. V lost 2 bases to trimming and J lost 6 bases, with 10 bases between them. This CDR3 comprises 13 residues. The CDR3 region has the DNA TGTGCCAGCAGTTTAAGCGGGGTCCCTGAAGCTTTCTTT. This translates into CASSLSGVPEAFF.

The chain combines TRBV10-3 with TRBJ2-5, with 8 bases lining up with TRBD2. V dropped 0 bases and J dropped 7; count of bases not matched to a gene: 10. Germline V gene sequence: CDR1 ENHRY, CDR2 SYGVKD. The CDR3 runs to 16 residues. In DNA form, the CDR3 reads TGTGCCATCAGTGAGTCTGCGGGGGGAGTAGGCGGGACCCAGTACTTC. It specifies CAISESAGGVGGTQYF.

This clonotype has a handful of counts. The V call is TRBV6-5, the J call TRBJ1-2, with D possibly TRBD1 on 5 matching bases. V lost 0 bases and J 4 bases, leaving 18 bases between the germline ends. Germline CDR1 reads MNHEY; CDR2 reads SVGAGI. The CDR3 runs 17 residues. The CDR3 reads CASSYSKSMGRVYGYTF. In nucleotides, the CDR3 is TGTGCCAGCAGTTACTCGAAGTCTATGGGGCGGGTCTATGGCTACACCTTC.

This clonotype came up a few times. The chain employs TRBV6-1 and TRBJ2-1; D remains unclear. This CDR3 has 14 amino acids. Trimming took off 1 base at V and 4 bases at J, with 8 bases between the two ends. From germline, CDR1 is MNHNS and CDR2 SASEGT. In DNA, the CDR3 is TGTGCCAGCAGTGAAGGGATAGGGTACAATGAGCAGTTCTTC. This translates into CASSEGIGYNEQFF.

Many counts were recorded for this clonotype. V gene TRBV4-3 combines with J gene TRBJ2-2; 7 bases match TRBD2. The CDR3 covers 14 residues. Losses at the gene ends were 0 bases for V and 6 bases for J; bases not matched to a gene: 1. CDR1 LGHNA and CDR2 YSLEER come from the germline V gene. In nucleotides, the CDR3 is TGCGCCAGCAGCCAAGAGGGAGGGGCCGGGGAGCTGTTTTTT. Protein: CASSQEGGAGELFF.

This clonotype came up many times. J is TRBJ1-5 and V is TRBV24-1; 8 nucleotides agree with TRBD1. The V and J ends lost 7 bases and 4 bases, in that order; junction bases with no gene match: 5. CDR3 length equals 14 residues. Germline V CDR1 and CDR2: KGHDR, SFDVKD. The DNA of the CDR3 is TGTGCCACCAGGGACAGGGCCTCGAATCAGCCCCAGCATTTT. Its translation: CATRDRASNQPQHF.

This clonotype was seen a few times. The chain carries TRBV12-3 or TRBV12-4 and TRBJ1-2; 9 bases match TRBD1. The CDR3 length is 14 residues. Unmatched junction bases numbered 13, after V lost 10 bases and J lost 7 bases. The CDR3 region has the DNA TGTGCCATCAGACACACAGGGGGCTTGCGTGGCTACACCTTC. This sequence encodes CAIRHTGGLRGYTF.

A few counts support this clonotype. The chain recombines TRBV3-1 with TRBJ2-3, with 7 bases aligning to TRBD2. Losses at the gene ends were 8 bases for V and 5 bases for J; bases not matched to a gene: 16. Germline V gene data show CDR1 as LGHDT and CDR2 as YNNKEL (reference sequence). CDR3 length: 16 residues. CDR3 nucleotide sequence: TGTGCCAGCGGACCCGTACCTGCAGCGGGGAAAGATACGCAGTATTTT. It codes for CASGPVPAAGKDTQYF.

This clonotype has just a few counts. The chain recombines TRBV4-1 with TRBJ1-5, with 9 bases that match TRBD1. This CDR3 spans 15 amino acids. Germline lookup yields CDR1 MGHRA and CDR2 YSYEKL. Trimming took 0 bases from V and 9 from J; bases not matched to a gene: 6. The CDR3 spells CASSQDPGQGSPQHF. CDR3 coding DNA: TGCGCCAGCAGCCAAGATCCGGGACAGGGATCGCCCCAGCATTTT.

This chain connects TRBV28 to TRBJ1-4; 9 bases map to TRBD1. The CDR3 totals 12 residues. CDR1 MDHEN and CDR2 SYDVKM come from the germline V gene. The J segment lost 5 bases and the V segment lost 10 bases, leaving 2 bases of the junction unmatched. CDR3 region: CATQGANEKLFF. The CDR3 DNA reads TGTGCCACACAGGGGGCGAATGAAAAACTGTTTTTT.

The V and J genes are TRBV19 and TRBJ1-2, with 8 bases fitting TRBD1. There are 15 residues in the CDR3. The V and J ends lost 1 base and 8 bases, in that order; junction bases with no gene match: 9. Germline V gives CDR1 LNHDA, CDR2 SQIVND (reference sequence). This CDR3 is CASSIGFQGAKGYTF. The CDR3 nucleotides read TGTGCCAGTAGTATAGGCTTCCAGGGGGCGAAAGGCTACACCTTC.

In this sample, this clonotype turned up a few times. The chain carries TRBV7-8 and TRBJ1-5; D perhaps matches TRBD1 (6 bases). The V end lost 6 bases, the J end lost 0 bases, and 18 bases lay between the germline ends. The CDR3 contains 17 residues. Germline lookup yields CDR1 SGHVS and CDR2 FQNEAQ. In nucleotides, the CDR3 is TGTGCCAGCAGTGAAGGGGGTAGGGGCGATAGCAATCAGCCCCAGCATTTT. It specifies CASSEGGRGDSNQPQHF.

This clonotype was seen only a few times. The V gene is TRBV6-6, the J gene TRBJ2-7; TRBD2 might be the D (6 bases). Trimming shortened V by 2 bases and J by 3 bases, and 8 bases separated the two germline ends. The germline gives CDR1 MNHNY, CDR2 SVGAGI (reference sequence). CDR3 length: 13 residues. CDR3 residues: CASSYRRDYEQYV. The CDR3 coding sequence is TGTGCCAGCAGTTACCGGAGGGACTACGAGCAGTACGTC.

The chain links TRBV18 to TRBJ2-1, with TRBD1 matching 7 bases. CDR3 length: 14 amino acids. Looked up from germline, CDR1 is KGHSH and CDR2 is LQKENI. Losses at the gene ends were 1 base for V and 5 bases for J; bases not matched to a gene: 2. This CDR3 reads CASSPRQGDNEQFF. The CDR3 DNA sequence: TGTGCCAGCTCACCACGTCAGGGGGACAATGAGCAGTTCTTC.

This clonotype came up a few times. This rearrangement joins TRBV4-1 to TRBJ2-6; D might be TRBD2 (5 bases). The V end lost 1 base, the J end lost 2 bases, and 9 bases lay between the germline ends. The CDR3 covers 16 residues. CDR1 and CDR2 from the germline V gene are MGHRA and YSYEKL. The CDR3 bases are TGCGCCAGCAGCCAAGTCGGGGATCCTGGGGCCAACGTCCTGACTTTC. It encodes CASSQVGDPGANVLTF.

In this sample, this clonotype turned up a few times. The rearrangement uses TRBV4-2 and TRBJ2-3; the D call may be TRBD1 or TRBD2 (6 bases each). CDR3 length: 16 residues. Trimming cost V 1 base and J 2 bases, with 13 bases left between them. CDR1 LGHNA and CDR2 YNFKEQ come from the germline V gene. The CDR3 sequence is CASSQVWGALTDTQYF. As DNA, the CDR3 is TGTGCCAGCAGCCAAGTTTGGGGGGCCCTCACAGATACGCAGTATTTT.